Below are 29 T cell receptor beta chains sequenced from a single sample in a study of T cells expressing NK-cell markers (dated by TCRdb to the early 2020s). Library preparation was by 5' RACE. The sequencer was an Illumina HiSeq 2000. Based on TCRdb reprocessing of the reads, there is one entry per CDR3 protein sequence, and DNA is missing. This sample's records show about 190,000 distinct CDR3 sequences. The top ten clonotypes cover about 19% of the sample. Sequencing used blood T cells: a sorted CD56 or NKG2C T cell subset, CD4+ or CD8+ T cells, or bulk PBMC T cells (not recorded which). These receptors all come from a man between 18 and 69 years old in good health.

This chain uses TRBV5-1 with TRBJ2-7; TCRdb picks TRBD2, but there is no DNA to check that call. This CDR3 comprises 17 residues. From germline, CDR1 is SGHRS and CDR2 YFSETQ. The CDR3 sequence is CASSLEGGGSLPYEQYF.

The chain is built from TRBV5-6 and TRBJ2-7. The CDR3 is 12 residues long. The germline CDR1 and CDR2 sequences are SGHDT and YYEEEE. The CDR3 loop is CASAASNYEQYF.

V and J are TRBV5-1 and TRBJ2-4. Germline lookup yields CDR1 SGHRS and CDR2 YFSETQ. The CDR3 has 13 amino acids. The CDR3: CASSLALGNIQYF.

The J gene is TRBJ2-1, the V gene TRBV19; with no DNA, the TCRdb D assignment of TRBD1 cannot be verified. CDR3 length: 12 amino acids. Germline V gives CDR1 LNHDA, CDR2 SQIVND (reference sequence). CDR3: CASSGGGDEQFF.

The chain joins TRBV12-2 to TRBJ2-2; TCRdb designates TRBD1, a call that cannot be tested without DNA. TRBV12-2 is flagged as a pseudogene. This CDR3 is built from 17 residues. CDR3 amino acids: CASRLVRDSQYTGELFF.

CDR3 residues: CASGPWDFPSNQPQHF. The genes are TRBV6-2 or TRBV6-3 and TRBJ1-5. The germline CDR1 and CDR2 sequences are MNHEY and SVGEGT. This CDR3 region has 16 residues.

The chain links TRBV19 to TRBJ1-2; TCRdb returns TRBD1, unconfirmable since there is no DNA. The germline CDR1 and CDR2 sequences are LNHDA and SQIVND (reference sequence). CDR3 length: 16 amino acids. CDR3 in amino acids: CASSRGQTDANYGYTF.

The rearrangement links TRBV28 to TRBJ1-3; TCRdb picks TRBD1, but there is no DNA to check that call. Germline CDR1 is MDHEN and CDR2 is SYDVKM. The CDR3 spans 17 residues. The CDR3 loop reads CASSSTWIQVVGNTIYF.

The rearrangement uses TRBV4-1 and TRBJ1-5; absent DNA, TCRdb's TRBD1 call cannot be checked. The germline CDR1 and CDR2 sequences are MGHRA and YSYEKL. The CDR3 consists of 15 residues. CDR3 amino acids: CASSQARGQHQPQHF.

This rearrangement joins TRBV7-9 to TRBJ1-1. The CDR3 runs to 11 residues. The germline gives CDR1 SEHNR, CDR2 FQNEAQ (reference sequence). The chain's CDR3 is CASSLWPEAFF.

The chain has TRBV6-1 and TRBJ1-4; TCRdb reports TRBD1, a call that lacks DNA to check it against. The CDR3 is 12 amino acids. The germline V gene encodes CDR1 MNHNS and CDR2 SASEGT. The CDR3 reads CASVGTVDNSVF.

The J gene is TRBJ2-1, the V gene TRBV20-1; TCRdb's assignment of TRBD1 cannot be checked, as there is no DNA. CDR1 and CDR2 from the germline V gene are DFQATT and SNEGSKA (reference sequence). This CDR3 spans 14 amino acids. CDR3 protein: CSATGRISYNEQFF.

The V and J genes are TRBV6-2 or TRBV6-3 and TRBJ2-1; the D gene TCRdb calls, TRBD1, cannot be checked with no DNA. The CDR3 is made up of 16 amino acids. CDR1 is MNHEY and CDR2 is SVGEGT in the germline V gene. CDR3: CASSYPTGGRLNEQFF.

The chain uses TRBV29-1 and TRBJ2-7; as DNA is missing, the TRBD1 call by TCRdb cannot be tested. The CDR3 loop spans 12 amino acids. The germline gives CDR1 SQVTM, CDR2 ANQGSEA. The chain's CDR3 is CSVDLAPNEQYF.

The chain combines TRBV6-1 with TRBJ2-5; TCRdb picks TRBD1, but there is no DNA to check that call. The CDR3 length is 16 residues. Germline-derived CDR1 and CDR2 are MNHNS and SASEGT. The CDR3 is CASSDVGGWYQETQYF.

The chain is built from TRBV12-3 or TRBV12-4 and TRBJ2-2; without DNA, the TCRdb call of TRBD2 cannot be checked. CDR3 length: 15 amino acids. Here the CDR3 reads CASSGTSGGGGELFF.

The rearrangement uses TRBV5-6 and TRBJ2-7; TCRdb returns TRBD1, unconfirmable since there is no DNA. Germline V CDR1 and CDR2: SGHDT, YYEEEE. The CDR3 contains 16 residues. The CDR3 region is CASSLGQETLYYEQYF.

The chain has TRBV7-9 and TRBJ1-2; TCRdb calls TRBD1, which cannot be checked without DNA. Germline CDR1 SEHNR, CDR2 FQNEAQ (reference sequence). The CDR3 is 16 amino acids. CDR3 region: CASSLSWDSLNYGYTF.

This rearrangement joins TRBV28 to TRBJ2-4; TCRdb outputs TRBD1, but without DNA this stays unchecked. The germline CDR1 and CDR2 sequences are MDHEN and SYDVKM. CDR3 length: 17 residues. The CDR3 region is CASSLFGTALAKNIQYF.

The chain combines TRBV6-5 with TRBJ2-1. The CDR3 runs to 16 residues. Germline CDR1 and CDR2: MNHEY and SVGAGI. CDR3 region: CASSYWTGTYYNEQFF.

The chain joins TRBV10-3 to TRBJ2-7; the D gene TCRdb calls, TRBD1, cannot be checked with no DNA. Germline V gene data show CDR1 as ENHRY and CDR2 as SYGVKD. The CDR3 has 15 residues. CDR3 sequence: CAISGGQGDPYEQYF.

J is TRBJ2-5 and V is TRBV5-4; the TCRdb call, TRBD1, lacks DNA for checking. The CDR3 extends over 12 amino acids. Per germline, CDR1 SGHNT and CDR2 YYREEE (reference sequence). The CDR3 here is CASQGAGETQYF.

The chain couples TRBV7-8 to TRBJ2-3. CDR3 length equals 12 residues. Germline values: CDR1 SGHVS, CDR2 FQNEAQ. The chain's CDR3 is CASSVGSGTQYF.

The V call is TRBV30, the J call TRBJ2-2; the D call of TRBD1 rests on TCRdb alone, since no DNA is present to check it. The CDR3 runs 12 residues. CDR1 and CDR2 from the germline V gene are GTSNPN and SVGIG (reference sequence). CDR3 amino acids: CAWSALPRELFF.

The chain links TRBV5-6 to TRBJ1-5; lacking DNA, the TRBD1 call made by TCRdb goes unchecked. CDR3 length equals 16 residues. Germline V gives CDR1 SGHDT, CDR2 YYEEEE. CDR3 amino acids: CASSLSRGPSNQPQHF.

The chain recombines TRBV10-3 with TRBJ2-6; TCRdb lists TRBD2, though no DNA is available to test this call. The CDR3 loop spans 17 amino acids. Per the germline V gene, CDR1 is ENHRY and CDR2 is SYGVKD. CDR3 sequence reads: CANPDSGLNSGANVLTF.

This chain uses TRBV12-5 with TRBJ1-1; TCRdb reports TRBD1, a call that lacks DNA to check it against. The germline V gene has CDR1 LGHNT and CDR2 FRNRAP. The length of the CDR3 is 15 residues. CDR3 residues: CASGLGSGQSTEAFF.

This chain joins TRBV11-2 and TRBJ2-7. This CDR3 has 15 residues. The germline V gene has CDR1 SGHAT and CDR2 FQNNGV. CDR3 region: CASSPTSAVGYEQYF.

CDR3: CASSFRTGEENIQYF. V is TRBV4-2 and J is TRBJ2-4; no DNA is available, so the TRBD1 call from TCRdb remains unchecked. CDR3 size: 15 residues. Looked up from germline, CDR1 is LGHNA and CDR2 is YNFKEQ.